This T cell receptor beta chain stems from a study of T cells in Graves' hyperthyroidism and ophthalmopathy. The study left out patients who had uncontrolled infection, other autoimmune disease, pregnancy or lactation. PBMCs stemmed from 10 ml fresh peripheral blood. The source material, RNA transcripts, was used to amplify TCR beta CDR3 regions. The study used the HTBI primer set for a first-round RT-PCR of the TCR CDR3. TCRdb analysed the multiplex PCR reads with MiXCR anew, one entry per CDR3 protein. Altogether approximately 250,000 distinct CDR3 sequences are present, about 24% being singletons, with the ten largest covering roughly 32%. Note on this clonotype: Its antigen is as yet unknown.

Notes on the study in general: Peripheral blood also featured most of the thyroid clonotypes expanded above 0.001.

This receptor was obtained from a middle-aged woman with Graves' ophthalmopathy. The specimen sequenced was blood.

CDR3: CSASKGMDLNTEAFF. The CDR3, as DNA: TGCAGTGCTAGTAAGGGGATGGACTTGAACACTGAAGCTTTCTTT. The chain links TRBV20-1 to TRBJ1-1, with D maybe TRBD1 (5 bases). Germline V gene lookup returns CDR1 DFQATT and CDR2 SNEGSKA (reference sequence). Trimming took 3 bases from V and 0 from J, leaving 14 bases between them. CDR3 length: 15 amino acids.